The clone carrying this T cell receptor (beta chain) was detected ten times or more. Its antigen is undetermined. This entry is derived from a study of T cell responses to AZD1222 COVID-19 vaccine. Study-wide points: Recipients of AZD1222 seropositive at baseline numbered only 6 or 7. Repertoires in all cases were sampled only once the peak T cell response had passed. Spike-spanning, vaccine-associated CD4 TCRs were dominant at 160-218 and 743-854. Donors were mostly white British, more females; clonal diversity possibly underestimated.

V lost 5 bases and J lost 14; bases outside the gene matches: 6. The CDR3 is 12 residues long. The germline V gene has CDR1 SNHLY and CDR2 FYNNEI. Sequencing used immunoSEQ multiplex PCR; TCRdb keeps in-frame clones, though not all of them. The sample lists approximately 130,000 clones, over 75% seen once, with around 5.3% in the top ten. The chain uses TRBV2 and TRBJ1-6; TRBD1 aligns across 7 bases. The receptor comes from an adult who received the AZD1222 COVID-19 vaccine. This sample comprised peripheral blood, obtained 28 days after the second AZD1222 dose. The CDR3: CASSYDREALHF. In DNA form, the CDR3 reads TGTGCCAGCAGTTATGACAGGGAGGCCCTCCACTTT.